The source of this T cell receptor (beta chain) is a study of T cell responses to AZD1222 COVID-19 vaccine. Sequenced by immunoSEQ multiplex PCR; TCRdb stores in-frame clones only, minus some. The sample holds about 210,000 clones; around 92% are singletons and the top ten take over 1%. CDR3 length: 15 amino acids. V trimming: 4 bases; J trimming: 5 bases; junction bases outside the gene matches: 6. Germline loops: CDR1 LGHDT, CDR2 YNNKEL (reference sequence). General study points: At study baseline, merely six AZD1222 recipients were seropositive. Spike-specific TCR breadth rose after two AZD1222 doses, and depth rose as well. Donor demographics were predominantly white British with a female majority; clonal diversity may be underestimated.

Notes on this clone: What it recognizes is unknown.

The receptor's source is an adult in good health. Source: peripheral blood, taken on day 0 of AZD1222 vaccination. The chain couples TRBV3-1 (or the pseudogene TRBV3-2) to TRBJ2-2; 8 bases match TRBD1. CDR3 nucleotide sequence: TGTGCCAGCAGCCTCGGACAGGGTAGGACCGGGGAGCTGTTTTTT. It yields the protein CASSLGQGRTGELFF.